This TCR beta chain was retrieved from a study of early T cells in non-severe SARS-CoV-2 infection. Study summary: Sequenced material consisted of bulk RNA (from unsorted whole blood), and chains were unpaired. Study findings and constraints: Missing private and CD4 specificities, VDJdb matching favored anti-spike CD8 responses.

In germline, CDR1 is LGHNA, CDR2 YSLEER. The CDR3 runs 13 residues. Trimming cost V 1 base and J 2 bases, with 6 bases left between them. This clonotype was detected many times. Its antigen remains unknown. cDNA molecules, individually, were tagged with unique molecular identifiers. TCRdb re-called the 5' RACE reads through MiXCR, storing one row per CDR3 protein. The table records about 32,000 distinct CDR3 sequences, around 5.2% of them present only once. Sequenced: whole blood. The origin of this receptor is an adult who was a healthcare worker with PCR-confirmed SARS-CoV-2 infection or an uninfected control (not recorded which). V is TRBV4-3 and J is TRBJ2-7; D is unresolved. CDR3 sequence: CASSQGDTYEQYF. CDR3 sequence (DNA): TGCGCCAGCAGCCAAGGGGATACCTACGAGCAGTACTTC.